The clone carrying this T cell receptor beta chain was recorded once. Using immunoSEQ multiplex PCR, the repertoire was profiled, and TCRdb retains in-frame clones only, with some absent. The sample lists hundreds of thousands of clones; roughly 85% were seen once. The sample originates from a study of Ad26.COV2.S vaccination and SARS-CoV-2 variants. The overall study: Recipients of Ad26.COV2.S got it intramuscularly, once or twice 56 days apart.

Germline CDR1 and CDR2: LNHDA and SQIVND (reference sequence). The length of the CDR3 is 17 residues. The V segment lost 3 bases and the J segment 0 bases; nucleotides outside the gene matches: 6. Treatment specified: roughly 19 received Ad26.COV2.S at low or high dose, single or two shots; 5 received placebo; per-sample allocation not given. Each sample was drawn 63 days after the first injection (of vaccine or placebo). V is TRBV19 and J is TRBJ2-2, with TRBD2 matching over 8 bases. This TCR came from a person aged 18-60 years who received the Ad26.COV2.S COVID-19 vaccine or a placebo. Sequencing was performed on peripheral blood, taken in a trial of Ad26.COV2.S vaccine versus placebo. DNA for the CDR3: TGTGCCAGTAGTATTATGAGTAGCGGGACGAACACCGGGGAGCTGTTTTTT. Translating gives CASSIMSSGTNTGELFF.